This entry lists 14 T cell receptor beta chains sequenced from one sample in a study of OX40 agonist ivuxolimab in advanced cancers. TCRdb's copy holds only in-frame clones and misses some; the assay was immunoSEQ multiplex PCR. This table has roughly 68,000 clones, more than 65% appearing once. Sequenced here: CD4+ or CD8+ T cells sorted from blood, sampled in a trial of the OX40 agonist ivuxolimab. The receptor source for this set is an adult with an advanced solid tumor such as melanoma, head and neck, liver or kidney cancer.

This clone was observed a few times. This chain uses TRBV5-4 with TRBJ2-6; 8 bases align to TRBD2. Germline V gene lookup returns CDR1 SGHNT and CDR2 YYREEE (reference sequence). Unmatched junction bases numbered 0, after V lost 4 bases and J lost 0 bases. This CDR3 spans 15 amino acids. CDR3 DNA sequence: TGTGCCAGCAGCCGGGGGGGCTCTGGGGCCAACGTCCTGACTTTC. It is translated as CASSRGGSGANVLTF.

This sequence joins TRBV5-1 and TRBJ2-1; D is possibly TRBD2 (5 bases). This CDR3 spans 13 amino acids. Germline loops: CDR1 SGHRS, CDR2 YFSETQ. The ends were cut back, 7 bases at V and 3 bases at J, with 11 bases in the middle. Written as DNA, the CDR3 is TGCGCCAGCTACGAGACTATCTACAATGAGCAGTTCTTC. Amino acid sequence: CASYETIYNEQFF.

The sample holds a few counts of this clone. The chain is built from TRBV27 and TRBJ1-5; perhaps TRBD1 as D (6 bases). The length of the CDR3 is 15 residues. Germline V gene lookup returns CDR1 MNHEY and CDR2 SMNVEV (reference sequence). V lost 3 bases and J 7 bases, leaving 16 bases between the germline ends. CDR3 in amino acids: CASSLEGGLGQPQHF. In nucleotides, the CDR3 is TGTGCCAGCAGTTTGGAGGGGGGGCTTGGGCAGCCCCAGCATTTT.

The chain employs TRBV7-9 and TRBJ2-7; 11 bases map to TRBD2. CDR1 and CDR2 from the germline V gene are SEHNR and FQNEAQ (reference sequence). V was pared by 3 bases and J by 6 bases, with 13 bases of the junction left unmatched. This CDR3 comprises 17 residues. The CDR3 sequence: CASSFIMVAGGSAEQYF. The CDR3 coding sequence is TGTGCCAGCAGCTTTATTATGGTAGCGGGAGGGTCAGCCGAGCAGTACTTC.

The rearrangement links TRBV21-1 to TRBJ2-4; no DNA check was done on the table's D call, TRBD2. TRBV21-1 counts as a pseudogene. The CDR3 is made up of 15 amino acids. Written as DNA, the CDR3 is TGTGCCAGCAGCGAGGGTCAACGAGGCAAAAACATTCAGTACTTC. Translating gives CASSEGQRGKNIQYF.

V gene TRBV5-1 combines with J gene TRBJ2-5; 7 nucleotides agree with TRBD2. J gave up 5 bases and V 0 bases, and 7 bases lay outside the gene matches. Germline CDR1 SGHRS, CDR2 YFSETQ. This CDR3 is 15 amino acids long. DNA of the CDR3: TGCGCCAGCAGCTTGGAAGTGGGGGGGGACGAGACCCAGTACTTC. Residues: CASSLEVGGDETQYF.

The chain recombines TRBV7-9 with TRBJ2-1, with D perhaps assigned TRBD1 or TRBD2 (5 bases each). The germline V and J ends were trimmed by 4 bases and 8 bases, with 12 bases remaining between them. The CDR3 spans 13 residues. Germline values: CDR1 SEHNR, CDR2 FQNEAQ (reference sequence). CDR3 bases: TGTGCCAGCAGCTGGGGGTCCTCCGATGAGCAGTTCTTC. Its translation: CASSWGSSDEQFF. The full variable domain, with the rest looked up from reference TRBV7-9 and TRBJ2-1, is DTGVSQNPRHKITKRGQNVTFRCDPISEHNRLYWYRQTLGQGPEFLTYFQNEAQLEKSRLLSDRFSAERPKGSFSTLEIQRTEQGDSAMYLCASSWGSSDEQFFGPGTRLTVL.

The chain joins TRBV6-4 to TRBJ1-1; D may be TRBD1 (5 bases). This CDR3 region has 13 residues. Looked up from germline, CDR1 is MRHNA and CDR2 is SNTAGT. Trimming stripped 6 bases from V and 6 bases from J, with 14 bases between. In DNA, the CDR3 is TGTGCCAGCAGCCTTGACAGTAGTGCTGAAGCTTTCTTT. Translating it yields CASSLDSSAEAFF.

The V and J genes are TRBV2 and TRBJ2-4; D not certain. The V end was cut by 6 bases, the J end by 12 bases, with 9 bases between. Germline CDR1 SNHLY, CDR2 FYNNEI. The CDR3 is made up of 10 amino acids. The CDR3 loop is CASRVKNQYF. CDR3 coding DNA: TGTGCCAGCAGGGTTAAAAATCAGTACTTC.

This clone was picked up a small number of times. Here the CDR3 DNA reads TGCGCCAGCAGCTTGGGAAGTACCGGGGAGCTGTTTTTT. The encoded protein is CASSLGSTGELFF. This chain links TRBV5-1 with TRBJ2-2; unclear D gene. The ends were cut back, 0 bases at V and 5 bases at J, with 5 bases in the middle. Germline-derived CDR1 and CDR2 are SGHRS and YFSETQ. The CDR3 has 13 residues.

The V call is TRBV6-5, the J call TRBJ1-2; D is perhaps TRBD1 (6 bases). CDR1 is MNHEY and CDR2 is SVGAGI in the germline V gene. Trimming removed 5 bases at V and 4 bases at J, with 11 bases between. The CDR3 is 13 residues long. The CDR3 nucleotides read TGTGCCAGCAGTGCACAGGGAACCTATGGCTACACCTTC. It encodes CASSAQGTYGYTF.

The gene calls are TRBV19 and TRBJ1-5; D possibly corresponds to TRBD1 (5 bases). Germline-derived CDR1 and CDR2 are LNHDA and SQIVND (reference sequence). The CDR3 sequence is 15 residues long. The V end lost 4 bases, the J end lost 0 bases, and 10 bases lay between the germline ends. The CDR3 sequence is CASSTGLISNQPQHF. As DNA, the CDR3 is TGTGCCAGTAGTACGGGACTGATTAGCAATCAGCCCCAGCATTTT.

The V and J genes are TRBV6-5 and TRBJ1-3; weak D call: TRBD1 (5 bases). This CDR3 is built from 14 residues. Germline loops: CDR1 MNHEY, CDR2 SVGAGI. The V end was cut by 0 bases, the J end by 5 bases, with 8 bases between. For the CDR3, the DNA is TGTGCCAGCAGTTACTCGGGGGAACGAAACACCATATATTTT. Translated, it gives CASSYSGERNTIYF.

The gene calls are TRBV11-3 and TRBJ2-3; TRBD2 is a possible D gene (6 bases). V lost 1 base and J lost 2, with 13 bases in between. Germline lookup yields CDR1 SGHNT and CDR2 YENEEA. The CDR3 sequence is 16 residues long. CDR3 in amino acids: CASSLGRREATDTQYF. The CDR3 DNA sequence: TGTGCCAGCAGCTTAGGGAGGCGGGAAGCCACAGATACGCAGTATTTT.